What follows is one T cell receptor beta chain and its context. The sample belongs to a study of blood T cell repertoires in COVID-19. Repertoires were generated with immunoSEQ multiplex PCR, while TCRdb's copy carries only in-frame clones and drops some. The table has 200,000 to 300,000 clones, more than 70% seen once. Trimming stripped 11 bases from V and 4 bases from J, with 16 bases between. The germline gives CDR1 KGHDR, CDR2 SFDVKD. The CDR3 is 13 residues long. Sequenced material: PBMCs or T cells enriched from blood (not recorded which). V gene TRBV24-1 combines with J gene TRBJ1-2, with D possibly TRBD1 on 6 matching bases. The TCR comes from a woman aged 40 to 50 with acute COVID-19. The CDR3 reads CANGGQPIYGYTF. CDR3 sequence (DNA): TGTGCCAACGGCGGACAGCCTATCTATGGCTACACCTTC.